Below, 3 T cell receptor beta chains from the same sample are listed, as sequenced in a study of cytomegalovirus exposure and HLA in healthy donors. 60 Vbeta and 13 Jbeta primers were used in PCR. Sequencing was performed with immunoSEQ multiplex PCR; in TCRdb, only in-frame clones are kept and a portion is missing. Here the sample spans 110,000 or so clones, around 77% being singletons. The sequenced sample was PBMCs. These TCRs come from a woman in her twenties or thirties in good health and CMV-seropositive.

The CDR3, as DNA: TGTGCCAGTAGCCTTACTAGAGACTACGAGCAGTACTTC. Its protein product is CASSLTRDYEQYF. This chain uses TRBV19 with TRBJ2-7; tentatively, D is TRBD2 (5 bases). The CDR3 covers 13 residues. Trimming removed 6 bases at V and 3 bases at J, with 12 bases between. Germline V gene lookup returns CDR1 LNHDA and CDR2 SQIVND (reference sequence).

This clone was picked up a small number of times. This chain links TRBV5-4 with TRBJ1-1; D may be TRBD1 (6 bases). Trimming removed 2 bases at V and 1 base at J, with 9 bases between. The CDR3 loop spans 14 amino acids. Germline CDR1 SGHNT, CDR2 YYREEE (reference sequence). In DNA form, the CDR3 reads TGTGCCAGCAGCTTAGGGGGACCGAACACTGAAGCTTTCTTT. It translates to CASSLGGPNTEAFF.

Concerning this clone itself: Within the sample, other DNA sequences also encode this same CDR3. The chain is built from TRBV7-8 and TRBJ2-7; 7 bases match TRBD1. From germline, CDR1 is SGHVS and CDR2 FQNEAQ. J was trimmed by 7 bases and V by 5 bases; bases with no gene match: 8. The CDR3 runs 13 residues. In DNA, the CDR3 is TGTGCCAGCAGCGAGAGGGACAGCCGGGAGCAGTACTTC. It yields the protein CASSERDSREQYF.